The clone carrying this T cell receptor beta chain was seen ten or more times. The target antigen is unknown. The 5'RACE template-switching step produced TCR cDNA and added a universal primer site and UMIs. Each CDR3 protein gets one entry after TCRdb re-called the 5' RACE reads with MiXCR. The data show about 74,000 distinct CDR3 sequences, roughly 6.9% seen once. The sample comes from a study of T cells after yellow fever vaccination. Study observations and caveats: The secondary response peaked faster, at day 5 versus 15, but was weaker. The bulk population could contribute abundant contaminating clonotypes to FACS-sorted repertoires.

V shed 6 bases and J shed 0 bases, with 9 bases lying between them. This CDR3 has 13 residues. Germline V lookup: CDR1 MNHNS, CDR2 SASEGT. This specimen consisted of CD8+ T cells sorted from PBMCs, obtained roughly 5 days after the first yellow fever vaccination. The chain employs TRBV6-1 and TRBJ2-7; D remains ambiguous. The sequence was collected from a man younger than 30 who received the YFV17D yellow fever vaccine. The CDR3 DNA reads TGTGCCAGCAGCTTCCGGCCCTCCTACGAGCAGTACTTC. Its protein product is CASSFRPSYEQYF.